The present entry profiles one T cell receptor beta chain with its context. Germline loops: CDR1 MNHEY, CDR2 SVGEGT. The CDR3 sequence is 12 residues long. Trimming left V 6 bases short and J 4 bases short, with 7 bases between. The data stem from a study of blood T cell repertoires in COVID-19. TCRdb keeps only in-frame clones here, not all; method: immunoSEQ multiplex PCR. The sample consists of 250,000 to 300,000 clones, approximately 89% of them appearing once. The sequenced material came from peripheral blood. The chain has TRBV6-2 or TRBV6-3 and TRBJ2-1; D unresolved. The TCR comes from a woman aged 35 to 49 who had recovered from COVID-19. The DNA of the CDR3 is TGTGCCAGCAGCCTTAAATACAATGAGCAGTTCTTC. This encodes CASSLKYNEQFF.